This TCR beta chain was captured by sequencing in a study of T-cell memory formation after mild COVID-19. The TCR alpha and TCR beta cDNA libraries, bearing sample barcodes and UMIs, were generated by 5'RACE using constant-segment primers. In TCRdb, the 5' RACE reads were re-called with MiXCR into one record per CDR3 protein. The sample lists roughly 250,000 distinct CDR3 sequences, over 15% seen once, with 3.5% in the top ten. Germline assignment: CDR1 DFQATT and CDR2 SNEGSKA (reference sequence). Trimming removed 0 bases from V and 11 bases from J, with 13 bases in between. There are 12 residues in the CDR3. This clonotype was picked up one time.

This receptor was taken from a man aged 18 to 29 who had mild COVID-19 (a few samples of this study predate the infection). Cell type and time point are not known. The chain is built from TRBV20-1 and TRBJ1-1; D gene uncertain. Sequencing input: PBMCs or a T cell subset sorted from them (not recorded which). DNA for the CDR3: TGCAGTGCTAGAGATGCGGGTAGTGTGGCTTTCTTT. Translation: CSARDAGSVAFF.